This T cell receptor beta chain was profiled in a study of blood T cell repertoires in COVID-19. Study-wide context: Both acute and convalescent COVID-19 samples were obtained from the United States, Italy and Spain. Nucleic acid was either cDNA or gDNA, and it came from T cells, B-cell-depleted T cells, or PBMCs.

CDR1 is LGHDT, CDR2 YNNKEL, per germline (reference sequence). The V end was cut by 4 bases, the J end by 4 bases, with 8 bases between. There are 13 residues in the CDR3. Authors' processing steps: Reference gene primer amplification yielded estimated nucleated cell counts. The protocol was immunoSEQ multiplex PCR, while the TCRdb copy is restricted to in-frame clones and leaves out a portion. That table supplies the V and J calls and clone size; D and trimming were determined from the DNA. This sample carries 380,000 or so clones, roughly 90% of them seen once, and the ten largest clones take 0.95% to 1.5%.

The clonotype originates from a man aged 35 to 55 with acute or convalescent COVID-19. The sequenced sample consisted of peripheral blood. The V and J genes are TRBV3-1 (or the pseudogene TRBV3-2) and TRBJ1-5; D gene uncertain. CDR3 DNA sequence: TGTGCCAGCAGCCCCCCGGGAAATCAGCCCCAGCATTTT. Translated: CASSPPGNQPQHF.